One and the same sample provided the 5 T cell receptor beta chains below, sequenced in a study of blood T cell repertoires in COVID-19 (TCRdb year 2020). Preparation of the library involved the immunoSEQ multiplex PCR assay. TCRdb took over this immuneACCESS table, retaining in-frame rearrangements with V and J assigned. Such tables are incomplete; in checked studies, under half of the missing clones stem from an unresolved V gene, and the remainder is unexplained. The sample table lists roughly 210,000 clones, around 89% of them with a count of one. In total, the top ten clones hold about 1.7% of the sample. The sequenced sample consisted of peripheral blood. These receptors all come from a man in his sixties or seventies with acute or convalescent COVID-19.

The V gene is TRBV5-1, the J gene TRBJ1-3; D gene uncertain. The CDR3 is made up of 14 amino acids. V lost 0 bases, J lost 0 bases, and 4 bases lay in between. The germline V gene encodes CDR1 SGHRS and CDR2 YFSETQ. CDR3 nucleotide sequence: TGCGCCAGCAGCTTGGCCTCCTCTGGAAACACCATATATTTT. Translated, it gives CASSLASSGNTIYF.

The genes are TRBV29-1 and TRBJ2-7; 8 positions match TRBD1. The trim removed 4 bases at V and 3 bases at J, leaving 5 bases unmatched. This CDR3 contains 13 residues. CDR1 SQVTM and CDR2 ANQGSEA come from the germline V gene. The CDR3 sequence: CSVVPGGLYEQYF. The DNA of the CDR3 is TGCAGCGTTGTTCCAGGGGGCCTCTACGAGCAGTACTTC.

This rearrangement joins TRBV5-8 to TRBJ1-1; 11 bases match TRBD1. The CDR3 runs 17 residues. CDR1 and CDR2 (germline): SGHTS, YDEGEE. With 5 bases clipped from V and 5 bases from J, the junction kept 14 bases outside the gene matches. CDR3 coding DNA: TGTGCCAGCAGAGAGGGACAGGGGGGGGGAGGATGGACTGAAGCTTTCTTT. Translation: CASREGQGGGGWTEAFF.

This chain joins TRBV5-1 and TRBJ1-5; a possible D gene is TRBD1 (5 bases). The CDR3 sequence is 16 residues long. V lost 0 bases to trimming and J lost 7 bases, with 17 bases between them. Per germline, CDR1 SGHRS and CDR2 YFSETQ. The CDR3 sequence: CASSLDFAREGQPQHF. The CDR3 bases are TGCGCCAGCAGCTTGGATTTTGCCAGGGAAGGGCAGCCCCAGCATTTT.

The chain uses TRBV11-2 and TRBJ2-5, with D maybe TRBD1 (6 bases). Germline CDR1 reads SGHAT; CDR2 reads FQNNGV. The CDR3 is made up of 15 amino acids. V dropped 0 bases and J dropped 1 base, with 9 bases sitting between them. The CDR3 loop reads CASSLDGTLQETQYF. CDR3 DNA: TGTGCCAGCAGCTTAGACGGGACACTCCAAGAGACCCAGTACTTC.